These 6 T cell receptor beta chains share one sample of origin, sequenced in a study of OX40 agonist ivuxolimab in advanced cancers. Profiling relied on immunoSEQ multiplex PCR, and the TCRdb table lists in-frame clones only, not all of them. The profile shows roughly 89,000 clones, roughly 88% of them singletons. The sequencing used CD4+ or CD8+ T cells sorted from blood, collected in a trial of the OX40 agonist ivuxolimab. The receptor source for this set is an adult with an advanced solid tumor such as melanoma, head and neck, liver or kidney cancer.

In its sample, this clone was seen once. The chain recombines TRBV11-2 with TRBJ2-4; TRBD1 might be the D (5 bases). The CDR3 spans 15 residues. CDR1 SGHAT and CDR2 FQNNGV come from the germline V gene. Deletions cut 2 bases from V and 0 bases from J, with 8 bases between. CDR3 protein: CASSLTGLAKNIQYF. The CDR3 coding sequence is TGTGCCAGCAGCTTAACAGGCCTAGCCAAAAACATTCAGTACTTC. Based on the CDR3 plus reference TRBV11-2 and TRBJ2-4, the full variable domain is EAGVAQSPRYKIIEKRQSVAFWCNPISGHATLYWYQQILGQGPKLLIQFQNNGVVDDSQLPKDRFSAERLKGVDSTLKIQPAKLEDSAVYLCASSLTGLAKNIQYFGAGTRLSVL.

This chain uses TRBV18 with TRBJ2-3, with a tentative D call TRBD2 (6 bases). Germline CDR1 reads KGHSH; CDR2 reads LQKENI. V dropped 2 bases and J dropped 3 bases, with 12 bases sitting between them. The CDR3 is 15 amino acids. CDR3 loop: CASSPSRAGTDTQYF. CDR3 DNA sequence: TGTGCCAGCTCACCATCCAGGGCGGGGACAGATACGCAGTATTTT.

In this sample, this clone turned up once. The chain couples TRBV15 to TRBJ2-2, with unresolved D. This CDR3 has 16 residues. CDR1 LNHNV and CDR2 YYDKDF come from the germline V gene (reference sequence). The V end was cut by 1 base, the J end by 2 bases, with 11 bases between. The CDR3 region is CATSRVRAENTGELFF. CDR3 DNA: TGTGCCACCAGCAGAGTTAGAGCTGAAAACACCGGGGAGCTGTTTTTT.

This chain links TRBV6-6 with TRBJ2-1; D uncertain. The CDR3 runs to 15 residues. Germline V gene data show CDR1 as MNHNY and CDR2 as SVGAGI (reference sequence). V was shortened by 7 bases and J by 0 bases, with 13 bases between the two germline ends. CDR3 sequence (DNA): TGTGCCAGCACTCCGGACCGGAGCTCCTACAATGAGCAGTTCTTC. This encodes CASTPDRSSYNEQFF.

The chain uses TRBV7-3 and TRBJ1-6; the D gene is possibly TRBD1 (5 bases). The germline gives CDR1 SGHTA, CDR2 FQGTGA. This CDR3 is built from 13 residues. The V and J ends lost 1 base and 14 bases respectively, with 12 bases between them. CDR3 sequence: CASSLRGQGTLHF. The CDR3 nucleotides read TGTGCCAGCAGCTTAAGGGGCCAGGGCACCCTCCACTTT.

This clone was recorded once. CDR3 sequence reads: CASSLAVTSVYEQYF. CDR3 bases: TGTGCCAGCAGCTTAGCTGTGACATCAGTCTACGAGCAGTACTTC. The chain combines TRBV7-8 with TRBJ2-7; D remains ambiguous. The germline V and J ends were trimmed by 0 bases and 3 bases, with 12 bases remaining between them. The CDR3 is made up of 15 amino acids. Germline lookup yields CDR1 SGHVS and CDR2 FQNEAQ. The entire variable domain, with the rest obtained from reference TRBV7-8 and TRBJ2-7, is as follows: GAGVSQSPRYKVAKRGQDVALRCDPISGHVSLFWYQQALGQGPEFLTYFQNEAQLDKSGLPSDRFFAERPEGSVSTLKIQRTQQEDSAVYLCASSLAVTSVYEQYFGPGTRLTVT.